This entry lists 6 T cell receptor beta chains sequenced from one sample in a study of T-cell reconstitution after alpha-beta-depleted transplantation in children. Preparing the TCRbeta library involved the use of unique molecular identifiers. MiXCR, run by TCRdb on the PCR reads, gives a single entry per CDR3 protein. The data hold roughly 400,000 distinct CDR3 sequences, with roughly 20% observed a single time. The sample was PBMCs from the stem cell graft donor, taken from the stem cell graft. The origin of the receptors is a human donor who donated a stem cell graft to a child with acute myeloid leukemia.

In this sample, this clonotype turned up many times. This sequence joins TRBV25-1 and TRBJ2-7, with D perhaps TRBD1 (5 bases). The CDR3 covers 14 residues. V dropped 7 bases and J dropped 1 base, with 14 bases sitting between them. The germline V gene has CDR1 MGHDK and CDR2 SYGVNS. The CDR3 bases are TGTGCCAGCACCAAAGGGGTGGAATCCTACGAGCAGTACTTC. Its translation: CASTKGVESYEQYF.

V is TRBV28 and J is TRBJ1-1; D call uncertain. The germline V gene has CDR1 MDHEN and CDR2 SYDVKM. The CDR3 is 14 residues long. Trimming took 2 bases from V and 0 from J, leaving 7 bases between them. CDR3 nucleotide sequence: TGTGCCAGCAGTTTAACCCGACTGAACACTGAAGCTTTCTTT. This encodes CASSLTRLNTEAFF.

The chain combines TRBV20-1 with TRBJ1-3, with TRBD1 matching over 7 bases. Germline lookup yields CDR1 DFQATT and CDR2 SNEGSKA (reference sequence). Trimming cost V 0 bases and J 0 bases; bases outside gene matches: 2. The CDR3 has 15 amino acids. The CDR3 here is CSARDGTVSGNTIYF. The DNA of the CDR3 is TGCAGTGCTAGAGATGGGACAGTCTCTGGAAACACCATATATTTT.

Ten or more counts support this clonotype. The chain joins TRBV20-1 to TRBJ2-2; D remains ambiguous. Per germline, CDR1 DFQATT and CDR2 SNEGSKA (reference sequence). This CDR3 contains 15 residues. V was clipped by 3 bases and J by 7 bases, with 18 bases between them. The CDR3, as DNA: TGCAGTGCTAGCTTAAGAAGGAAGAACCACGGGGAGCTGTTTTTT. Protein sequence: CSASLRRKNHGELFF.

The chain combines TRBV27 with TRBJ1-1, with 8 bases lining up with TRBD1. The CDR3 covers 13 residues. J was trimmed by 8 bases and V by 6 bases; bases with no gene match: 8. The germline CDR1 and CDR2 sequences are MNHEY and SMNVEV (reference sequence). The DNA of the CDR3 is TGTGCCAGCAGACAATTGACAGGGGAAGAAGCTTTCTTT. This translates into CASRQLTGEEAFF.

This clonotype was seen a few times. The CDR3 nucleotides are TGTGCCAGCAGTTCCATCAGTAATTCACCCCTCCACTTT. Translating gives CASSSISNSPLHF. The V gene is TRBV6-5, the J gene TRBJ1-6; D is uncertain. The CDR3 contains 13 residues. Germline V lookup: CDR1 MNHEY, CDR2 SVGAGI. Trimming removed 4 bases at V and 6 bases at J, with 7 bases between.